A single sample gave rise to the 13 T cell receptor beta chains below, sequenced in a study of control samples from healthy donors and cancer patients. Libraries were prepared by immunoSEQ multiplex PCR; TCRdb keeps only in-frame clonotypes and omits some of them. This table has roughly 38,000 clones, 70% to 90% appearing once. The sample comprised blood. The receptor source for this set is a man in his 60s in good health.

V gene TRBV12-5 combines with J gene TRBJ2-3; D is unresolved. Looked up from germline, CDR1 is LGHNT and CDR2 is FRNRAP. The CDR3 has 16 residues. Trimming shortened V by 0 bases and J by 1 base, and 11 bases separated the two germline ends. The CDR3 region has the DNA TGTGCTAGTGGTTTGGTACTACACCAGGGCACAGATACGCAGTATTTT. Its protein is CASGLVLHQGTDTQYF.

The chain carries TRBV5-1 and TRBJ1-1; D may be TRBD1 (6 bases). The germline V and J ends were trimmed by 6 bases and 4 bases, with 16 bases remaining between them. The CDR3 sequence is 14 residues long. CDR1 is SGHRS and CDR2 is YFSETQ in the germline V gene. The CDR3 loop reads CASKRDTSFTEAFF. The CDR3 DNA reads as TGCGCCAGCAAAAGGGACACATCTTTCACTGAAGCTTTCTTT. Full variable domain (rest looked up from reference TRBV5-1 and TRBJ1-1): KAGVTQTPRYLIKTRGQQVTLSCSPISGHRSVSWYQQTPGQGLQFLFEYFSETQRNKGNFPGRFSGRQFSNSRSEMNVSTLELGDSALYLCASKRDTSFTEAFFGQGTRLTVV.

This clone was counted a few times. The chain is built from TRBV27 and TRBJ1-1; D might be TRBD1 (6 bases). Germline V CDR1 and CDR2: MNHEY, SMNVEV (reference sequence). This CDR3 comprises 15 residues. Trimming stripped 5 bases from V and 0 bases from J, with 13 bases between. CDR3 nucleotides: TGTGCCAGCAGTCCCCGGGGGCTATTGAACACTGAAGCTTTCTTT. It specifies CASSPRGLLNTEAFF.

V usage is TRBV9 and J usage is TRBJ1-1; the match to TRBD1 covers 8 bases. CDR3 length equals 18 residues. Germline-derived CDR1 and CDR2 are SGDLS and YYNGEE. The junction had 11 bases not matched to a gene; V was cut back by 1 base and J by 0 bases. The CDR3 is CASSVSDRGIPLNTEAFF. The CDR3 nucleotides read TGTGCCAGCAGCGTAAGCGACAGGGGCATTCCCCTGAACACTGAAGCTTTCTTT.

The chain is built from TRBV28 and TRBJ2-7; no clear D. The CDR3 is made up of 13 amino acids. From germline, CDR1 is MDHEN and CDR2 SYDVKM. V lost 5 bases and J 7 bases, leaving 15 bases between the germline ends. The CDR3 is CASSPPAVREQYF. In nucleotides, the CDR3 is TGTGCCAGCAGTCCACCGGCGGTAAGGGAGCAGTACTTC.

The rearrangement joins TRBV6-1 to TRBJ2-7, with D possibly TRBD2 on 5 matching bases. Between the trimmed V and J ends, which lost 2 bases and 2 bases, there was a span of 7 bases. Germline CDR1 MNHNS, CDR2 SASEGT. The CDR3 length is 13 residues. This CDR3 reads CASSEWGAYEQYF. DNA of the CDR3: TGTGCCAGCAGTGAATGGGGAGCCTACGAGCAGTACTTC.

The J gene is TRBJ2-1, the V gene TRBV3-1 (or the pseudogene TRBV3-2), with 8 bases identical to TRBD1. The trim removed 0 bases at V and 4 bases at J, leaving 5 bases unmatched. Germline V gene sequence: CDR1 LGHDT, CDR2 YNNKEL (reference sequence). The length of the CDR3 is 16 residues. The CDR3 nucleotides are TGTGCCAGCAGCCAAGATACAGGGGGTTTGTACAATGAGCAGTTCTTC. Its protein is CASSQDTGGLYNEQFF.

V usage is TRBV9 and J usage is TRBJ1-1; 8 nucleotides align to TRBD1. The CDR3 runs to 16 residues. Germline V gene data show CDR1 as SGDLS and CDR2 as YYNGEE. The junction had 11 bases not matched to a gene; V was cut back by 3 bases and J by 4 bases. The DNA for the CDR3 is TGTGCCAGCAGCGGGTCCAGGGGGCTATATGGCACTGAAGCTTTCTTT. This gives the protein CASSGSRGLYGTEAFF.

This rearrangement joins TRBV11-2 to TRBJ1-1; maybe TRBD1 (5 bases). The V gene's germline CDR1 is SGHAT and CDR2 FQNNGV. The CDR3 runs 14 residues. Trimming took off 8 bases at V and 1 base at J, with 14 bases between the two ends. This CDR3 is CASESVGGNTEAFF. DNA of the CDR3: TGTGCCAGCGAGTCTGTCGGGGGGAACACTGAAGCTTTCTTT.

The chain is built from TRBV25-1 and TRBJ2-5; D remains unclear. Germline V lookup: CDR1 MGHDK, CDR2 SYGVNS. The CDR3 runs 14 residues. Trimming took off 1 base at V and 7 bases at J, with 13 bases between the two ends. The CDR3 loop reads CASSEWARTATQYF. The CDR3 DNA sequence: TGTGCCAGCAGTGAATGGGCCCGCACGGCGACCCAGTACTTC.

CDR3 in amino acids: CASSELYSNQPQHF. CDR3 DNA sequence: TGTGCCAGCAGTGAACTCTATAGCAATCAGCCCCAGCATTTT. The V call is TRBV6-1, the J call TRBJ1-5; no clear D. The CDR3 runs 14 residues. Germline loops: CDR1 MNHNS, CDR2 SASEGT. Trimming cost V 2 bases and J 0 bases, with 5 bases left between them.

V is TRBV7-6 and J is TRBJ2-5; weak D call: TRBD1 (5 bases). Between the trimmed V and J ends, which lost 5 bases and 0 bases, there was a span of 10 bases. Germline assignment: CDR1 SGHVS and CDR2 FNYEAQ. The CDR3 extends over 14 amino acids. CDR3 coding DNA: TGTGCCAGCAGCCGACGGACATACCAAGAGACCCAGTACTTC. Its protein product is CASSRRTYQETQYF. The full variable domain, completed using reference TRBV7-6 and TRBJ2-5, is GAGVSQSPRYKVTKRGQDVALRCDPISGHVSLYWYRQALGQGPEFLTYFNYEAQQDKSGLPNDRFSAERPEGSISTLTIQRTEQRDSAMYRCASSRRTYQETQYFGPGTRLLVL.

This sequence joins TRBV3-1 (or the pseudogene TRBV3-2) and TRBJ1-6; tentative D call: TRBD1 (5 bases). Germline V gene data show CDR1 as LGHDT and CDR2 as YNNKEL (reference sequence). This CDR3 spans 16 amino acids. Trimming pared 0 bases from V and 10 bases from J, leaving 16 bases between. CDR3 loop: CASSQDSAQGRSPLHF. As DNA, the CDR3 is TGTGCCAGCAGCCAAGACTCGGCCCAGGGACGGTCACCCCTCCACTTT.